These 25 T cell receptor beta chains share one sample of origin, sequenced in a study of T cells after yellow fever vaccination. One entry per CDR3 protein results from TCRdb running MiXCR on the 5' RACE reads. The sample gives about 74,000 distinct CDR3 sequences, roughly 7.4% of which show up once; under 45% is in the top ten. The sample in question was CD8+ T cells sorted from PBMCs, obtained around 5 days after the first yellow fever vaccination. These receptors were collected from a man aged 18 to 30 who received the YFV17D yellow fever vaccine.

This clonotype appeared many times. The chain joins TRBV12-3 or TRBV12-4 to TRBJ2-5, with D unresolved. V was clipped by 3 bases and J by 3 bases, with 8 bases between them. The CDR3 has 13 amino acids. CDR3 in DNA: TGTGCCAGCAGTTTCAGAGCAGAAGAGACCCAGTACTTC. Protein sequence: CASSFRAEETQYF.

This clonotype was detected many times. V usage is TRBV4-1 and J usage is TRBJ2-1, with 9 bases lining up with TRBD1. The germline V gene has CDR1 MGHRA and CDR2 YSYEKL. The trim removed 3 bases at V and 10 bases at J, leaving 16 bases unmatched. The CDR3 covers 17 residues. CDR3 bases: TGCGCCAGCAGCCATTACGAGTGGGGACAGGGAGCAAGGGAGCAGTTCTTC. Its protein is CASSHYEWGQGAREQFF.

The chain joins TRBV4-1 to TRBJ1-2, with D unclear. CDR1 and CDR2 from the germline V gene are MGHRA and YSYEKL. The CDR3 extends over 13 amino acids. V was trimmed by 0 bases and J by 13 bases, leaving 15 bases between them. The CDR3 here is CASSQEGAHLGTF. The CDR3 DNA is TGCGCCAGCAGCCAAGAAGGTGCCCACCTAGGCACCTTC.

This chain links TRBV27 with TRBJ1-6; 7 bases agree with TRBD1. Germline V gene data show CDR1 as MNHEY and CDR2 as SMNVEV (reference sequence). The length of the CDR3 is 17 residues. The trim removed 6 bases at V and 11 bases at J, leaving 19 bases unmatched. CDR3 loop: CASSPLGRQGLAAPLHF. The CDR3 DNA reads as TGTGCCAGCAGCCCCCTGGGGAGACAGGGTTTAGCAGCACCCCTCCACTTT.

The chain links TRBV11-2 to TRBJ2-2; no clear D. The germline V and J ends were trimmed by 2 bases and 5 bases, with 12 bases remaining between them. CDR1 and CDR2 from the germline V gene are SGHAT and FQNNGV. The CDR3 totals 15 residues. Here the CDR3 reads CASSLRRDGTGELFF. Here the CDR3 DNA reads TGTGCCAGCAGCTTACGCCGTGACGGAACCGGGGAGCTGTTTTTT.

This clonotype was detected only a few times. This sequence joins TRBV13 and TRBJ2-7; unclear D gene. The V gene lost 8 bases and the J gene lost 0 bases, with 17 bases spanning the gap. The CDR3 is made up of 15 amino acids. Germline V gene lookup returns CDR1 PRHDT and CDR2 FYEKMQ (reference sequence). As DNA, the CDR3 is TGTGCCAGCCGCCAAATCGAGGCGTTCTCCTACGAGCAGTACTTC. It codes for CASRQIEAFSYEQYF.

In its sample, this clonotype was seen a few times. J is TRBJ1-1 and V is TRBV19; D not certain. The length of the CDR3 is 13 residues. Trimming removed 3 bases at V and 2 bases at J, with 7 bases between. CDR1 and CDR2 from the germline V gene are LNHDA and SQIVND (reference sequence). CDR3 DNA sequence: TGTGCCAGTAGTATTACTCTAAACACTGAAGCTTTCTTT. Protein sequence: CASSITLNTEAFF.

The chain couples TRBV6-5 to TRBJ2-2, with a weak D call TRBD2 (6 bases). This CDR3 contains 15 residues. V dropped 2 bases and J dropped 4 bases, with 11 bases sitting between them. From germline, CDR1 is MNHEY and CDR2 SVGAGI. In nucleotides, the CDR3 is TGTGCCAGCAGTTACGGTAGCGGCCCCACCGGGGAGCTGTTTTTT. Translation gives CASSYGSGPTGELFF.

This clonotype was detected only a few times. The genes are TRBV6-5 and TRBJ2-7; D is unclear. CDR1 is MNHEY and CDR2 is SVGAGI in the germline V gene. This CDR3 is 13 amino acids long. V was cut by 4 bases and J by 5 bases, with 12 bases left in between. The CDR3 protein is CASSLNGPNEQYF. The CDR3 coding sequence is TGTGCCAGCAGTTTAAATGGGCCAAACGAGCAGTACTTC.

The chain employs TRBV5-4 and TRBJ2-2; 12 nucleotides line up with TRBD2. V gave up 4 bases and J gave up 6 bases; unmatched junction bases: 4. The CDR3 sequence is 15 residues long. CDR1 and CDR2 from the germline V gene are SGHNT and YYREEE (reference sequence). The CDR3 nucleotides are TGTGCCAGCAGCCCCGCTAGCGGGGGGGCCGGGGAGCTGTTTTTT. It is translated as CASSPASGGAGELFF.

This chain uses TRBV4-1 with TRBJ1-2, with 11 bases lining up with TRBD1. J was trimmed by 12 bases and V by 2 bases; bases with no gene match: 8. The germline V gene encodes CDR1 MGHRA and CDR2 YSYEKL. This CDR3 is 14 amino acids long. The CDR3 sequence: CASSQRDRGSGNTF. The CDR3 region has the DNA TGCGCCAGCAGCCAAAGGGACAGGGGGAGCGGGAACACCTTC.

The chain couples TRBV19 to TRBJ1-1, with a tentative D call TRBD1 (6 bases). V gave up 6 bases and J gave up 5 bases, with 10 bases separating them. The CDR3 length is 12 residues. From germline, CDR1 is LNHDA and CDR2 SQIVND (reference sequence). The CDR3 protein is CASRWGRTEAFF. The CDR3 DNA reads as TGTGCCAGTAGATGGGGGCGGACTGAAGCTTTCTTT.

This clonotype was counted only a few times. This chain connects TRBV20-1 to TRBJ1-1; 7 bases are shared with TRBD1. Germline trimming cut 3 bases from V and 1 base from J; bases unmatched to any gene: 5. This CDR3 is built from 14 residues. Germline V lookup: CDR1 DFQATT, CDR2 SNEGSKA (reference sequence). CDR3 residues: CSARGNRGNTEAFF. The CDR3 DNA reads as TGCAGTGCTAGGGGTAACAGGGGGAACACTGAAGCTTTCTTT.

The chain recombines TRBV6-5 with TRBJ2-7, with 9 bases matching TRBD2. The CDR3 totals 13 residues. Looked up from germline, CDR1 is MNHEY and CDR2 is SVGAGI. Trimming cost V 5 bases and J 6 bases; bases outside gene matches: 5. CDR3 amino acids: CASSPGLAREQYF. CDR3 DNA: TGTGCCAGCAGTCCCGGACTAGCGCGCGAGCAGTACTTC.

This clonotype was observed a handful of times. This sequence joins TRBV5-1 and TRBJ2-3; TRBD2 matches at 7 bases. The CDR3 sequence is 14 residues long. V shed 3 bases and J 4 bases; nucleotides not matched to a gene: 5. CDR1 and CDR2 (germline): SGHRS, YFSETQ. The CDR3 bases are TGCGCCAGCAGCTCCGCGGGGGAAGCAGATACGCAGTATTTT. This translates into CASSSAGEADTQYF.

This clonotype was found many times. The CDR3 is CASSYNRAFRGYGYTF. CDR3 DNA: TGTGCCAGCAGCTACAACCGGGCGTTTCGGGGTTATGGCTACACCTTC. The V gene is TRBV6-2 or TRBV6-3, the J gene TRBJ1-2; D is unresolved. V lost 6 bases and J lost 5, with 22 bases in between. The CDR3 spans 16 residues. Germline V gene lookup returns CDR1 MNHEY and CDR2 SVGEGT.

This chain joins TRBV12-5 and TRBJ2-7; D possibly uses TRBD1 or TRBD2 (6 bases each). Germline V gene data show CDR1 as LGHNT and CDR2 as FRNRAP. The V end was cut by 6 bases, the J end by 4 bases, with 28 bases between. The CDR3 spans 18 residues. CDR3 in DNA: TGTGCTAGTGGCATCCGGGGGCCGCTCCGTATCGAAGAATACGAGCAGTACGTC. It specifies CASGIRGPLRIEEYEQYV.

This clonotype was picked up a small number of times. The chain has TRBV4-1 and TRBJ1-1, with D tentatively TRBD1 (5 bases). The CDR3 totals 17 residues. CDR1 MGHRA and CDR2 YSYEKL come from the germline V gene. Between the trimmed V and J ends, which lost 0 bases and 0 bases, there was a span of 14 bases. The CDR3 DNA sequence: TGCGCCAGCAGCCAAGAGAGTGGGGGTGGCATGAACACTGAAGCTTTCTTT. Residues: CASSQESGGGMNTEAFF.

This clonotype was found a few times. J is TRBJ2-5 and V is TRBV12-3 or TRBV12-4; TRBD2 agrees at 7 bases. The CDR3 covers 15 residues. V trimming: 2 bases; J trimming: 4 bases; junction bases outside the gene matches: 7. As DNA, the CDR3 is TGTGCCAGCAGTTTACTTGGCGGGGGTGCAGAGACCCAGTACTTC. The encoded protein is CASSLLGGGAETQYF.

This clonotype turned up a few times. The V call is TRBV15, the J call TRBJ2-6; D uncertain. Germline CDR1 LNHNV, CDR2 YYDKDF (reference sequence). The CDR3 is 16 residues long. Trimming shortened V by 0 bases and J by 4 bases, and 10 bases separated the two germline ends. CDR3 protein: CATSRDTPAGANVLTF. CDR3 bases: TGTGCCACCAGCAGAGACACCCCGGCAGGGGCCAACGTCCTGACTTTC.

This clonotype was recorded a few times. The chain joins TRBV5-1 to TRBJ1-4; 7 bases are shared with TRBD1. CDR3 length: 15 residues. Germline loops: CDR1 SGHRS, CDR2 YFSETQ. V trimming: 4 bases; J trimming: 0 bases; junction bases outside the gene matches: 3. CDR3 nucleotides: TGCGCCAGCAGCCCGGGGACAGCAACTAATGAAAAACTGTTTTTT. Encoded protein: CASSPGTATNEKLFF.

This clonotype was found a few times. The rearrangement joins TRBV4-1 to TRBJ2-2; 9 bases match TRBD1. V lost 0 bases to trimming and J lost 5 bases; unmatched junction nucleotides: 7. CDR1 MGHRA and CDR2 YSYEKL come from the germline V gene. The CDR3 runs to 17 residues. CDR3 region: CASSQEGAGTGTGELFF. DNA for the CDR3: TGCGCCAGCAGCCAAGAGGGGGCCGGGACAGGGACCGGGGAGCTGTTTTTT.

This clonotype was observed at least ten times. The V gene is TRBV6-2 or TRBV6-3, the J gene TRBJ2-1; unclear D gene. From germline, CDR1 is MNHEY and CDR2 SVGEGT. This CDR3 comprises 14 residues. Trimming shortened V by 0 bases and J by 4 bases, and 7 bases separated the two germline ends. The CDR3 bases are TGTGCCAGCAGTTACTCAATTAGTTACAATGAGCAGTTCTTC. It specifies CASSYSISYNEQFF.

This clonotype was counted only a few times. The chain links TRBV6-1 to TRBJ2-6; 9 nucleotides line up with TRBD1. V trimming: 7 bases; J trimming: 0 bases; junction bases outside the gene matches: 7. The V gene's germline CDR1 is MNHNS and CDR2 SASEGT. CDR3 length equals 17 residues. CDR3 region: CASTLTGGPSGANVLTF. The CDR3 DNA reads TGTGCCAGCACACTCACAGGGGGCCCCTCTGGGGCCAACGTCCTGACTTTC.

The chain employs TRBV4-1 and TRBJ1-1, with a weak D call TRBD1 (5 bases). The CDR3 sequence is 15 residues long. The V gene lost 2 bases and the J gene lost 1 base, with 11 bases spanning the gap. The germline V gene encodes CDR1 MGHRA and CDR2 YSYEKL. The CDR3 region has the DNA TGCGCCAGCAGCCAACCCGTCGGGACGAACACTGAAGCTTTCTTT. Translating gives CASSQPVGTNTEAFF.